The rows below give T cell receptor beta chains drawn from one sample of a study of blood T cell repertoires in COVID-19. Sequenced by immunoSEQ multiplex PCR; TCRdb stores in-frame clones only, minus some. Found here are roughly 250,000 clones, roughly four fifths of them singletons; the top ten hold roughly 10%. Sequenced: peripheral blood. These receptors were obtained from a woman of 80 years or more with acute or convalescent COVID-19. CDR3s include the opening cysteine and the closing phenylalanine or tryptophan. D genes are given only for firm matches. The size field is filled for only some rows; it gives once, few, many or a size class.

clone_size | d_call | j_call | v_call | cdr3_aa | cdr3_nt
NA | NA | TRBJ1-2 | TRBV7-3 | CASSSHSGYGYTF | TGTGCCAGCAGTTCGCATTCGGGATATGGCTACACCTTC
NA | TRBD1 | TRBJ2-5 | TRBV3-1/TRBV3-2 | CASSQAGQGALRETQYF | TGTGCCAGCAGCCAAGCCGGACAGGGGGCATTGAGGGAGACCCAGTACTTC
NA | TRBD1 | TRBJ2-7 | TRBV19 | CASSSHRDRGGYEQYF | TGTGCCAGTAGTAGCCACCGGGACAGGGGAGGCTACGAGCAGTACTTC
NA | TRBD1 | TRBJ2-2 | TRBV9 | CASSLLPGQGANTGELFF | TGTGCCAGCAGCCTTTTGCCGGGGCAGGGGGCGAACACCGGGGAGCTGTTTTTT
NA | TRBD1 | TRBJ1-2 | TRBV2 | CASTEGQGNYGYTF | TGTGCCAGCACTGAGGGACAGGGAAACTATGGCTACACCTTC
few | TRBD1 | TRBJ2-3 | TRBV28 | CASTPYSGTGGLWAQYF | TGTGCCAGCACCCCTTACTCGGGGACAGGGGGTCTCTGGGCGCAGTATTTT
NA | NA | TRBJ1-3 | TRBV27 | CASSFGGTGNTIYF | TGTGCCAGCAGTTTTGGGGGGACTGGAAACACCATATATTTT
NA | TRBD1 | TRBJ1-6 | TRBV6-1 | CASSVGGGPYNSPLHF | TGTGCCAGCAGTGTCGGAGGGGGCCCCTATAATTCACCCCTCCACTTT
NA | TRBD1 | TRBJ1-2 | TRBV29-1 | CSVDREGDGYTF | TGCAGCGTCGACAGGGAAGGCGATGGCTACACCTTC
NA | NA | TRBJ2-5 | TRBV18 | CASSPGLQQETQYF | TGTGCCAGCTCTCCCGGACTGCAACAAGAGACCCAGTACTTC
NA | TRBD2 | TRBJ2-1 | TRBV6-2/TRBV6-3 | CASSGTSGGAEQFF | TGTGCCAGCAGTGGGACTAGCGGGGGGGCTGAGCAGTTCTTC
NA | TRBD1 | TRBJ2-7 | TRBV5-1 | CASSWDRASPYEQYF | TGCGCCAGCAGCTGGGACAGGGCCTCCCCCTACGAGCAGTACTTC
NA | TRBD1 | TRBJ1-1 | TRBV2 | CASRVRGQRAEAFF | TGTGCCAGCAGAGTGAGGGGACAGAGGGCTGAAGCTTTCTTT
NA | TRBD1 | TRBJ1-5 | TRBV18 | CASSLSDRGNQPQHF | TGTGCCAGCTCACTCTCCGACAGGGGCAATCAGCCCCAGCATTTT
NA | TRBD1 | TRBJ1-6 | TRBV3-1/TRBV3-2 | CASSPHTGDSPLHF | TGTGCCAGCAGCCCTCATACAGGGGATTCACCCCTCCACTTT
NA | TRBD2 | TRBJ2-5 | TRBV19 | CASRPGGGETQYF | TGTGCCAGTAGGCCGGGAGGGGGGGAGACCCAGTACTTC
NA | TRBD1 | TRBJ2-2 | TRBV4-1 | CASSRDRGQAGELFF | TGCGCCAGCAGCCGGGACAGGGGGCAAGCCGGGGAGCTGTTTTTT
NA | TRBD2 | TRBJ2-3 | TRBV5-4 | CASSRGGLAGDIDTQYF | TGTGCCAGCAGCCGGGGGGGGCTAGCGGGGGACATAGATACGCAGTATTTT
NA | NA | TRBJ2-1 | TRBV11-2 | CASSLAQQGRNEQFF | TGTGCCAGCAGCTTAGCACAACAGGGAAGGAATGAGCAGTTCTTC
NA | TRBD2 | TRBJ2-3 | TRBV2 | CASSWNSGTTDTQYF | TGTGCCAGCAGTTGGAATAGCGGGACCACAGATACGCAGTATTTT
NA | NA | TRBJ1-4 | TRBV4-2 | CASSPSRATNEKLFF | TGTGCCAGCAGCCCGTCGCGGGCAACTAATGAAAAACTGTTTTTT
NA | NA | TRBJ1-6 | TRBV2 | CASMKGHRFNSPLHF | TGTGCCAGCATGAAGGGACACCGATTCAATTCACCCCTCCACTTT
NA | TRBD1 | TRBJ1-5 | TRBV6-5 | CASSRTGDSNQPQHF | TGTGCCAGCAGTCGGACAGGGGATAGCAATCAGCCCCAGCATTTT
NA | NA | TRBJ1-5 | TRBV28 | CASRREAGVLQPQHF | TGTGCCAGCAGGCGGGAGGCAGGGGTGTTGCAGCCCCAGCATTTT
NA | TRBD2 | TRBJ2-1 | TRBV6-9 | CASSYSGGARNEQFF | TGTGCCAGCAGCTATAGCGGGGGGGCGAGGAATGAGCAGTTCTTC
NA | TRBD1 | TRBJ1-6 | TRBV2 | CASGPPDRVVNSPLHF | TGTGCCAGCGGACCCCCCGACAGGGTCGTTAATTCACCCCTCCACTTT
NA | NA | TRBJ1-2 | TRBV6-6 | CASSSPGGVTNYGYTF | TGTGCCAGCAGTTCCCCCGGGGGGGTCACTAACTATGGCTACACCTTC
NA | TRBD1 | TRBJ1-4 | TRBV3-1/TRBV3-2 | CASSQDRTGGHEKLFF | TGTGCCAGCAGCCAAGATAGGACAGGGGGCCATGAAAAACTGTTTTTT
NA | TRBD1 | TRBJ1-5 | TRBV7-8 | CASSSRRDRGPGDSNQPQHF | TGTGCCAGCAGCTCCCGAAGGGACAGGGGGCCGGGAGATAGCAATCAGCCCCAGCATTTT
NA | NA | TRBJ2-7 | TRBV7-2 | CASSLARSAYEQYF | TGTGCCAGCAGCTTAGCTCGTTCAGCCTACGAGCAGTACTTC
NA | NA | TRBJ2-3 | TRBV7-9 | CASSFIAEVTDTQYF | TGTGCCAGCAGCTTCATAGCGGAGGTCACAGATACGCAGTATTTT
NA | TRBD1 | TRBJ2-7 | TRBV11-2 | CASSSQQGAYEQYF | TGTGCCAGCAGCTCTCAACAGGGGGCCTACGAGCAGTACTTC
NA | TRBD1 | TRBJ1-2 | TRBV6-5 | CASSLGDRGGKSYTF | TGTGCCAGCAGTCTAGGGGACAGGGGAGGAAAAAGCTACACCTTC
few | NA | TRBJ2-1 | TRBV7-2 | CASSSAVGLDLEQFF | TGTGCCAGCAGCTCCGCCGTGGGCCTCGATTTGGAGCAGTTCTTC
few | TRBD1 | TRBJ1-5 | TRBV18 | CASSPGTGSGQPQHF | TGTGCCAGCTCACCCGGGACAGGGTCGGGGCAGCCCCAGCATTTT
NA | TRBD2 | TRBJ2-5 | TRBV5-1 | CASSIGLAGQETQYF | TGCGCCAGCAGCATTGGACTAGCGGGGCAAGAGACCCAGTACTTC
NA | TRBD1 | TRBJ2-1 | TRBV24-1 | CATSDRGQGSYNEQFF | TGTGCCACCAGTGATAGGGGACAGGGGTCCTACAATGAGCAGTTCTTC
NA | NA | TRBJ1-5 | TRBV7-2 | CASSLSRVDGQPQHF | TGTGCCAGCAGCTTATCCAGGGTAGATGGACAGCCCCAGCATTTT
few | TRBD1 | TRBJ2-2 | TRBV7-3 | CASSPGTGVTGELFF | TGTGCCAGCAGCCCCGGGACAGGGGTCACCGGGGAGCTGTTTTTT
NA | NA | TRBJ2-2 | TRBV7-2 | CASSLSGGELFF | TGTGCCAGCAGCCTAAGCGGCGGGGAGCTGTTTTTT
NA | TRBD2 | TRBJ2-5 | TRBV6-5 | CASRGLAGQETQYF | TGTGCCAGCAGGGGACTAGCGGGCCAAGAGACCCAGTACTTC
once | NA | TRBJ1-1 | TRBV12-3/TRBV12-4 | CASSFRRDTEAFF | TGTGCCAGCAGTTTCCGCAGGGACACTGAAGCTTTCTTT
NA | TRBD2 | TRBJ2-3 | TRBV19 | CASNQRGNTDTQYF | TGTGCCAGTAACCAGCGGGGGAACACAGATACGCAGTATTTT
NA | TRBD1 | TRBJ2-6 | TRBV5-1 | CATRTGFPGANVLTF | TGCGCCACTAGGACAGGGTTCCCTGGGGCCAACGTCCTGACTTTC
few | TRBD2 | TRBJ2-1 | TRBV2 | CASQWEGRDEQFF | TGTGCCTCCCAGTGGGAGGGTAGGGATGAGCAGTTCTTC
NA | NA | TRBJ1-5 | TRBV19 | CASSRQYEPQHF | TGTGCCAGTAGTAGACAGTACGAGCCCCAGCATTTT
few | NA | TRBJ1-2 | TRBV2 | CASSEGVKYGYTF | TGTGCCAGCAGTGAAGGAGTTAAGTATGGCTACACCTTC
NA | NA | TRBJ1-2 | TRBV11-2 | CASSLDWTSTYGYTF | TGTGCCAGCAGCTTAGACTGGACTTCCACCTATGGCTACACCTTC
NA | TRBD1 | TRBJ1-2 | TRBV6-5 | CASSYTGGSNYGYTF | TGTGCCAGCAGTTACACAGGGGGCTCTAACTATGGCTACACCTTC
once | NA | TRBJ1-1 | TRBV19 | CASSTQGGAFFAFF | TGTGCCAGTAGTACCCAAGGGGGGGCCTTTTTCGCTTTCTTT
NA | TRBD1 | TRBJ2-3 | TRBV11-2 | CASSLFGTGTADTQYF | TGTGCCAGCAGCTTGTTCGGGACAGGGACCGCAGATACGCAGTATTTT
few | NA | TRBJ2-2 | TRBV7-6 | CASSGNPLGGKLLTGELFF | TGTGCCAGCAGCGGAAACCCCCTGGGAGGCAAACTTCTCACCGGGGAGCTGTTTTTT